A single sample is the source of the 13 T cell receptor beta chains below, sequenced in a study of cytomegalovirus exposure and HLA in healthy donors. Sequencing was performed with immunoSEQ multiplex PCR; in TCRdb, only in-frame clones are kept and a portion is missing. Counted here are about 73,000 clones, 85% to 95% occurring once; the ten biggest clones make up approximately 3.5%. The sequencing sample was made of PBMCs. These receptors came from a young man in good health and CMV-seronegative.

This clone has a single count. The rearrangement joins TRBV6-5 to TRBJ1-1; D is undetermined. This CDR3 contains 15 residues. Germline-derived CDR1 and CDR2 are MNHEY and SVGAGI. Trimming left V 2 bases short and J 1 base short, with 11 bases between. CDR3 amino acids: CASSYTRGRNTEAFF. As DNA, the CDR3 is TGTGCCAGCAGTTACACCCGGGGAAGGAACACTGAAGCTTTCTTT.

In DNA form, the CDR3 reads TGTGCCAGCAGTTTGGGGGCTTTGACAGGGCCGTGGACCGGGGAGCTGTTTTTT. Translation gives CASSLGALTGPWTGELFF. The chain recombines TRBV28 with TRBJ2-2; 7 bases line up with TRBD1. The germline gives CDR1 MDHEN, CDR2 SYDVKM. The CDR3 consists of 18 residues. V lost 3 bases and J lost 5; bases outside the gene matches: 15.

The chain couples TRBV27 to TRBJ1-5; TRBD1 agrees at 8 bases. Losses at the gene ends were 4 bases for V and 6 bases for J; bases not matched to a gene: 5. Germline CDR1 and CDR2: MNHEY and SMNVEV (reference sequence). This CDR3 is built from 14 residues. This chain's CDR3 is CASSSDRGPQPQHF. DNA for the CDR3: TGTGCCAGCAGTTCCGACAGGGGCCCTCAGCCCCAGCATTTT.

The chain joins TRBV5-5 to TRBJ1-1; no definite D call. In germline, CDR1 is SGHKS, CDR2 YYEKEE (reference sequence). V was clipped by 4 bases and J by 6 bases, with 13 bases between them. The CDR3 has 13 amino acids. CDR3 sequence (DNA): TGTGCCAGCAGCGCCACCTCGCAGGCTGAAGCTTTCTTT. Amino acids: CASSATSQAEAFF.

The CDR3 is CASNRQLGRGETQYF. In nucleotides, the CDR3 is TGTGCCAGCAATAGACAATTGGGCAGGGGTGAGACCCAGTACTTC. V is TRBV28 and J is TRBJ2-5, with D possibly being TRBD1 (6 bases). The germline V and J ends were trimmed by 7 bases and 5 bases, with 20 bases remaining between them. Germline CDR1 MDHEN, CDR2 SYDVKM. This CDR3 spans 15 amino acids.

This clone came up once. The chain has TRBV27 and TRBJ2-1; 8 bases are a match to TRBD1. Germline trimming cut 10 bases from V and 7 bases from J; bases unmatched to any gene: 12. This CDR3 spans 14 amino acids. CDR1 and CDR2 from the germline V gene are MNHEY and SMNVEV (reference sequence). CDR3 in DNA: TGTGCCACCACTATGCAGGGGGCCTGGAATGAGCAGTTCTTC. It is translated as CATTMQGAWNEQFF.

The genes are TRBV27 and TRBJ2-1; TRBD2 matches 11 bases. This CDR3 contains 15 residues. V lost 9 bases, J lost 7 bases, and 11 bases stayed unmatched. Germline values: CDR1 MNHEY, CDR2 SMNVEV (reference sequence). This CDR3 is CASCPVAGGMNEQFF. The CDR3 bases are TGTGCCAGTTGTCCAGTAGCGGGGGGGATGAATGAGCAGTTCTTC.

The rearrangement joins TRBV18 to TRBJ2-5; possible D gene TRBD2, 6 bases. The CDR3 is made up of 15 amino acids. V lost 0 bases to trimming and J lost 5 bases, with 13 bases between them. Germline CDR1 KGHSH, CDR2 LQKENI. CDR3 DNA: TGTGCCAGCTCACCACCGTTGTCTAGCGCTGAGACCCAGTACTTC. It codes for CASSPPLSSAETQYF.

The genes are TRBV12-5 and TRBJ1-5; tentatively, D is TRBD1 (6 bases). Per the germline V gene, CDR1 is LGHNT and CDR2 is FRNRAP. The CDR3 loop spans 17 amino acids. Trimming removed 6 bases from V and 0 bases from J, with 18 bases in between. CDR3 amino acids: CASGLIRDNNSNQPQHF. CDR3 in DNA: TGTGCTAGTGGCCTGATCCGGGACAATAATAGCAATCAGCCCCAGCATTTT. Based on the CDR3 plus reference TRBV12-5 and TRBJ1-5, the full variable domain is DARVTQTPRHKVTEMGQEVTMRCQPILGHNTVFWYRQTMMQGLELLAYFRNRAPLDDSGMPKDRFSAEMPDATLATLKIQPSEPRDSAVYFCASGLIRDNNSNQPQHFGDGTRLSIL.

CDR3 sequence: CASSSQLNEKLFF. The CDR3 nucleotides are TGTGCCAGCAGCTCACAGCTGAATGAAAAACTGTTTTTT. The chain couples TRBV7-2 to TRBJ1-4; D is uncertain. Trimming took 4 bases from V and 5 from J, leaving 8 bases between them. The CDR3 spans 13 residues. The germline V gene encodes CDR1 SGHTA and CDR2 FQGNSA.

The chain is built from TRBV27 and TRBJ1-6, with TRBD1 identical over 8 bases. This CDR3 has 15 amino acids. The ends lost 8 bases at V and 13 bases at J; junction bases unmatched: 16. The germline CDR1 and CDR2 sequences are MNHEY and SMNVEV (reference sequence). DNA of the CDR3: TGTGCCAGCGGGGGTGGACAGGGAATTTCCCCCCCCCTCCACTTT. Protein sequence: CASGGGQGISPPLHF.

The chain recombines TRBV7-6 with TRBJ1-1, with D maybe TRBD1 (5 bases). V lost 1 base to trimming and J lost 8 bases, with 11 bases between them. From germline, CDR1 is SGHVS and CDR2 FNYEAQ. The CDR3 extends over 13 amino acids. The CDR3 DNA sequence: TGTGCCAGCAGCTTAGGGATCGACAGAGAAGCTTTCTTT. Protein: CASSLGIDREAFF.

The chain is built from TRBV25-1 and TRBJ1-4; D not certain. V lost 8 bases to trimming and J lost 0 bases, with 13 bases between them. CDR3 length: 15 amino acids. Germline values: CDR1 MGHDK, CDR2 SYGVNS. The CDR3 is CASGSSASTNEKLFF. In DNA form, the CDR3 reads TGTGCCAGCGGGAGTTCGGCGTCAACTAATGAAAAACTGTTTTTT.